The subject of this entry is one TCR beta chain. The data were obtained in a study of control samples from healthy donors and cancer patients. Sequencing used immunoSEQ multiplex PCR; TCRdb keeps in-frame clones, though not all of them. The sample gives approximately 98,000 clones, approximately 80% of which show up once; 6% to 8% is in the top ten. This clonotype was obtained from a young man in good health. The sequencing sample was made of blood.

DNA for the CDR3: TGTGCCAGCAGCTCCGGGGCAACAGGGGGTCTTAATGAAAAACTGTTTTTT. This sequence encodes CASSSGATGGLNEKLFF. The chain recombines TRBV7-6 with TRBJ1-4, with TRBD1 matching over 8 bases. The CDR3 contains 17 residues. Germline assignment: CDR1 SGHVS and CDR2 FNYEAQ. The trim removed 4 bases at V and 4 bases at J, leaving 11 bases unmatched.